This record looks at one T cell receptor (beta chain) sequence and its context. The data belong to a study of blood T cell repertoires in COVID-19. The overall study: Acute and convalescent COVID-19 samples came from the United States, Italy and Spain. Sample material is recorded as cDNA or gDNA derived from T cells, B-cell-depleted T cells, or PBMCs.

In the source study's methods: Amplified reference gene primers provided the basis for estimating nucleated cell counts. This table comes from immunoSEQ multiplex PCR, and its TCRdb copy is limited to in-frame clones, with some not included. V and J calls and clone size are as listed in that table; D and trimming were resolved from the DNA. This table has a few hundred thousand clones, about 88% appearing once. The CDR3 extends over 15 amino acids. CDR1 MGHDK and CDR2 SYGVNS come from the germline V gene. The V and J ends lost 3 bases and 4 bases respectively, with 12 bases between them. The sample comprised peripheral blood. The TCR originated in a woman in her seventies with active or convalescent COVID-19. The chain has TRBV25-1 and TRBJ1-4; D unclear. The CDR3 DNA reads TGTGCCAGCAGTGAGGGTTTGAGGAATAATGAAAAACTGTTTTTT. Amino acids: CASSEGLRNNEKLFF.